These 22 T cell receptor beta chains originate from one sample sequenced in a study of shared clonotypes between healthy human individuals. CD45RO-negative cells were positively selected for CCR7, leaving out terminally differentiated effector memory CD45RA+ cells. Profiled with immunoSEQ multiplex PCR; TCRdb holds only in-frame clones, not every one. The sample has around 2,000,000 clones, about 95% seen once. The specimen was naive CD8+ T cells sorted from blood. These receptors all come from a man younger than 35 in good health.

V is TRBV21-1 and J is TRBJ2-1. TRBV21-1 is labeled a pseudogene. This CDR3 region has 14 residues. The CDR3 DNA reads TGTGCCAGCAGCAAAGGGGATTTTTACAATGAGCAGTTCTTC. This sequence encodes CASSKGDFYNEQFF.

The rearrangement joins TRBV27 to TRBJ2-7; perhaps TRBD2 as D (5 bases). Germline CDR1 reads MNHEY; CDR2 reads SMNVEV (reference sequence). The CDR3 length is 13 residues. V was cut by 3 bases and J by 7 bases, with 13 bases left in between. The CDR3 nucleotides are TGTGCCAGCAGTTTGATCGGGAATGGTGAGCAGTACTTC. Translated, it gives CASSLIGNGEQYF.

The rearrangement joins TRBV10-1 to TRBJ2-7; D tentatively fits TRBD1 or TRBD2 (5 bases each). The CDR3 is 15 amino acids. V was cut by 7 bases and J by 3 bases, with 19 bases left in between. CDR1 and CDR2 (germline): WNHNN, SYGVQD (reference sequence). The CDR3 protein is CASTTVRDRLYEQYF. CDR3 nucleotides: TGCGCCAGCACCACGGTCAGGGACCGCCTCTACGAGCAGTACTTC.

The V call is TRBV2, the J call TRBJ2-2; D possibly corresponds to TRBD1 (6 bases). The CDR3 has 15 amino acids. V lost 8 bases to trimming and J lost 0 bases, with 13 bases between them. From germline, CDR1 is SNHLY and CDR2 FYNNEI. The CDR3 DNA sequence: TGTGCCAGCGACACCGGGACAACGAACACCGGGGAGCTGTTTTTT. Encoded protein: CASDTGTTNTGELFF.

The CDR3 loop is CASSSPWTGGKVYEQFF. Written as DNA, the CDR3 is TGTGCCAGCAGCTCCCCTTGGACAGGGGGCAAGGTATATGAGCAGTTCTTC. This chain connects TRBV7-9 to TRBJ2-1; 11 nucleotides line up with TRBD1. The V segment lost 4 bases and the J segment 8 bases; nucleotides outside the gene matches: 13. Per the germline V gene, CDR1 is SEHNR and CDR2 is FQNEAQ (reference sequence). The CDR3 totals 17 residues.

The chain recombines TRBV10-3 with TRBJ1-5; D remains ambiguous. Trimming removed 6 bases from V and 0 bases from J, with 6 bases in between. The CDR3 has 13 amino acids. Germline CDR1 and CDR2: ENHRY and SYGVKD. The CDR3 nucleotides read TGTGCCATCAGGGGAAGTAGCAATCAGCCCCAGCATTTT. Its translation: CAIRGSSNQPQHF.

The chain joins TRBV7-9 to TRBJ2-7; possible D gene TRBD1, 5 bases. CDR3 length: 18 amino acids. The V gene lost 6 bases and the J gene lost 2 bases, with 26 bases spanning the gap. Germline assignment: CDR1 SEHNR and CDR2 FQNEAQ (reference sequence). DNA for the CDR3: TGTGCCAGCAGTCTTCCTAAGGTAGGGCAGGGTGTCCCCTACGAGCAGTACTTC. Encoded protein: CASSLPKVGQGVPYEQYF. Drawing the rest from reference TRBV7-9 and TRBJ2-7, the complete variable domain is DTGVSQNPRHKITKRGQNVTFRCDPISEHNRLYWYRQTLGQGPEFLTYFQNEAQLEKSRLLSDRFSAERPKGSFSTLEIQRTEQGDSAMYLCASSLPKVGQGVPYEQYFGPGTRLTVT.

The rearrangement links TRBV5-1 to TRBJ2-2, with D perhaps matching TRBD2 (6 bases). Germline V gene data show CDR1 as SGHRS and CDR2 as YFSETQ. The ends were cut back, 4 bases at V and 1 base at J, with 11 bases in the middle. This CDR3 comprises 15 residues. Here the CDR3 reads CASSLGDLNTGELFF. DNA for the CDR3: TGCGCCAGCAGCCTGGGGGACTTGAACACCGGGGAGCTGTTTTTT.

This clone has a single count. The chain links TRBV9 to TRBJ2-3; D assignment may be TRBD1 or TRBD2 (5 bases each). Germline V gene lookup returns CDR1 SGDLS and CDR2 YYNGEE. Trimming pared 0 bases from V and 4 bases from J, leaving 15 bases between. This CDR3 is 16 amino acids long. Here the CDR3 DNA reads TGTGCCAGCAGCGTAGTGAGCGAGGGACCCCCAGATACGCAGTATTTT. The encoded protein is CASSVVSEGPPDTQYF.

The rearrangement uses TRBV7-9 and TRBJ2-3; D is unresolved. The germline V gene has CDR1 SEHNR and CDR2 FQNEAQ (reference sequence). The CDR3 spans 13 residues. The V end was cut by 5 bases, the J end by 5 bases, with 11 bases between. CDR3 sequence (DNA): TGTGCCAGCAGCCCCATGGGGTTAGATACGCAGTATTTT. Amino acid sequence: CASSPMGLDTQYF.

A note on this clone: Other DNA sequences in this specimen translate into the identical CDR3. V usage is TRBV9 and J usage is TRBJ2-5; a weak D match, TRBD1 (6 bases). The CDR3 consists of 14 residues. The germline V and J ends were trimmed by 2 bases and 1 base, with 9 bases remaining between them. Germline CDR1 is SGDLS and CDR2 is YYNGEE. The CDR3 DNA reads as TGTGCCAGCAGCGTTTCAGGGGCCCAAGAGACCCAGTACTTC. Translating it yields CASSVSGAQETQYF.

This chain links TRBV14 with TRBJ2-5, with D possibly TRBD2 on 5 matching bases. This CDR3 has 15 residues. Trimming pared 2 bases from V and 5 bases from J, leaving 15 bases between. Germline V gene sequence: CDR1 SGHDN, CDR2 FVKESK. The CDR3 DNA reads as TGTGCCAGCAGCCAATACCGGGGATCGGGGGAGACCCAGTACTTC. This encodes CASSQYRGSGETQYF.

The V and J genes are TRBV9 and TRBJ1-4; D gene ambiguous. The CDR3 loop spans 15 amino acids. Trimming took off 4 bases at V and 4 bases at J, with 14 bases between the two ends. CDR1 is SGDLS, CDR2 YYNGEE, per germline. The CDR3 DNA reads as TGTGCCAGCAGCCCTTCATCGGGAATTAATGAAAAACTGTTTTTT. Its translation: CASSPSSGINEKLFF.

The rearrangement uses TRBV6-6 and TRBJ1-3; D remains unclear. Trimming pared 8 bases from V and 4 bases from J, leaving 18 bases between. The germline V gene has CDR1 MNHNY and CDR2 SVGAGI (reference sequence). The CDR3 is 15 residues long. The CDR3 reads CASESLGGPGNTIYF. CDR3 nucleotide sequence: TGTGCCAGCGAGTCCCTAGGCGGACCCGGAAACACCATATATTTT.

V gene TRBV19 combines with J gene TRBJ2-1, with 10 positions matching TRBD2. The CDR3 contains 14 residues. The V segment lost 6 bases and the J segment 4 bases; nucleotides outside the gene matches: 3. Per the germline V gene, CDR1 is LNHDA and CDR2 is SQIVND (reference sequence). The CDR3 coding sequence is TGTGCCAGTAGAGGACTAGCGGTATACAATGAGCAGTTCTTC. It translates to CASRGLAVYNEQFF.

The chain recombines TRBV4-3 with TRBJ2-1; the D is unclear. V dropped 0 bases and J dropped 11 bases, with 8 bases sitting between them. Germline CDR1 reads LGHNA; CDR2 reads YSLEER. The CDR3 length is 12 residues. The CDR3 DNA reads as TGCGCCAGCAGCCAAGATAGTGCGAAGCAGTTCTTC. This translates into CASSQDSAKQFF.

The J gene is TRBJ2-1, the V gene TRBV7-8, with TRBD2 matching 15 bases. CDR1 is SGHVS and CDR2 is FQNEAQ in the germline V gene. Trimming cost V 4 bases and J 1 base; bases outside gene matches: 5. This CDR3 is built from 18 residues. The CDR3 loop is CASSSGLAGGLSYNEQFF. The DNA of the CDR3 is TGTGCCAGCAGCTCAGGACTAGCGGGGGGGCTATCCTACAATGAGCAGTTCTTC.

This sequence joins TRBV10-3 and TRBJ1-3; D gene uncertain. Trimming cost V 3 bases and J 0 bases, with 9 bases left between them. The CDR3 length is 15 residues. Per the germline V gene, CDR1 is ENHRY and CDR2 is SYGVKD. The CDR3 coding sequence is TGTGCCATCAGTGAACAGACGAGCTCTGGAAACACCATATATTTT. This codes for CAISEQTSSGNTIYF.

The chain links TRBV6-5 to TRBJ2-5, with 7 bases lining up with TRBD2. Germline lookup yields CDR1 MNHEY and CDR2 SVGAGI. The CDR3 has 14 residues. V lost 2 bases and J lost 2; bases outside the gene matches: 2. CDR3 DNA sequence: TGTGCCAGCAGTTACCGGGGGGATCAAGAGACCCAGTACTTC. It codes for CASSYRGDQETQYF.

The chain has TRBV4-1 and TRBJ2-1; TRBD2 might be the D (5 bases). The CDR3 runs to 14 residues. Germline V CDR1 and CDR2: MGHRA, YSYEKL. Trimming stripped 2 bases from V and 8 bases from J, with 13 bases between. CDR3 in amino acids: CASSQQVRRYEQFF. The CDR3 DNA reads TGCGCCAGCAGCCAACAGGTCAGGAGGTATGAGCAGTTCTTC.

The V call is TRBV4-1, the J call TRBJ2-7, with 9 bases aligning to TRBD1. The CDR3 is 15 amino acids. Germline-derived CDR1 and CDR2 are MGHRA and YSYEKL. V lost 1 base and J lost 3; bases outside the gene matches: 4. CDR3: CASSQGTGAGYEQYF. The CDR3 coding sequence is TGCGCCAGCAGCCAAGGGACAGGGGCAGGCTACGAGCAGTACTTC.

The rearrangement links TRBV11-2 to TRBJ2-7; D unresolved. Trimming removed 2 bases from V and 6 bases from J, with 8 bases in between. CDR1 is SGHAT, CDR2 FQNNGV, per germline. The CDR3 extends over 12 amino acids. CDR3 bases: TGTGCCAGCAGCTTATTGCTTGGCGAGCAGTACTTC. Amino acid sequence: CASSLLLGEQYF.